This is a list of T cell receptor beta chains from one sample in a study of cytomegalovirus exposure and HLA in healthy donors. TCRdb keeps only in-frame clones here, not all; method: immunoSEQ multiplex PCR. The table shows 120,000 to 150,000 clones, with 76% occurring only once. The sample taken for sequencing was PBMCs. The receptors originated from a woman in her 40s in good health and CMV-seronegative. CDR3s include the opening cysteine and the closing phenylalanine or tryptophan. The order of the fields is D gene, J gene, V gene, clone size, CDR3 protein, CDR3 DNA. A D gene is named only where the DNA matches it firmly. Rows give clone size only sometimes, using once, few, many, or a class for an expanded clone.

NA | TRBJ1-6 | TRBV5-1 | NA | CASTPQGLGSPLHF | TGCGCCAGCACTCCTCAGGGGCTAGGTTCACCCCTCCACTTT
TRBD2 | TRBJ2-1 | TRBV10-1 | few | CASSESSGAYNEQFF | TGCGCCAGCAGTGAATCCAGCGGGGCCTACAATGAGCAGTTCTTC
TRBD1 | TRBJ2-2 | TRBV11-3 | NA | CASSPADRRETGELFF | TGTGCCAGCAGCCCAGCGGACAGGAGAGAGACCGGGGAGCTGTTTTTT
NA | TRBJ1-5 | TRBV6-5 | NA | CASSYSSQGNQPQHF | TGTGCCAGCAGTTACTCCTCACAGGGCAATCAGCCCCAGCATTTT
TRBD2 | TRBJ2-1 | TRBV4-1 | few | CASSQLRLAYEQFF | TGCGCCAGCAGCCAACTAAGACTAGCCTATGAGCAGTTCTTC
TRBD2 | TRBJ2-1 | TRBV10-2 | NA | CASSGGSSYNEQFF | TGCGCCAGCAGTGGCGGGAGCTCCTACAATGAGCAGTTCTTC
NA | TRBJ1-2 | TRBV28 | NA | CASSLPQGRSGIYGYTF | TGTGCCAGCAGTTTACCTCAGGGCCGTTCAGGGATCTATGGCTACACCTTC
TRBD2 | TRBJ2-1 | TRBV13 | NA | CASSLFRGGGEQFF | TGTGCCAGCAGCTTATTCCGGGGGGGCGGTGAGCAGTTCTTC
NA | TRBJ2-2 | TRBV9 | NA | CASSASNTGELFF | TGTGCCAGCAGCGCCTCGAACACCGGGGAGCTGTTTTTT
TRBD1 | TRBJ2-5 | TRBV25-1 | NA | CASSESGRGHGETQYF | TGTGCCAGCAGTGAATCGGGCAGGGGGCATGGGGAGACCCAGTACTTC
NA | TRBJ2-1 | TRBV4-1 | NA | CASSQGPVQSSYNEQFF | TGCGCCAGCAGCCAAGGTCCGGTGCAAAGCTCCTACAATGAGCAGTTCTTC
NA | TRBJ1-6 | TRBV7-8 | NA | CASSYMDSNSPLHF | TGTGCCAGCAGCTACATGGACAGCAATTCACCCCTCCACTTT
TRBD1 | TRBJ1-2 | TRBV7-8 | NA | CASSRDRNYGYTF | TGTGCCAGCAGCCGGGACAGGAACTATGGCTACACCTTC
TRBD1 | TRBJ2-7 | TRBV11-1 | NA | CASRKQTGGYEQYF | TGTGCCAGCAGGAAACAAACAGGGGGCTACGAGCAGTACTTC
TRBD1 | TRBJ1-1 | TRBV14 | NA | CASSDPGQLEAFF | TGTGCCAGCAGCGATCCGGGACAGCTTGAAGCTTTCTTT
NA | TRBJ2-7 | TRBV19 | NA | CASSIWSGEQYF | TGTGCCAGTAGTATTTGGTCGGGCGAGCAGTACTTC
TRBD1 | TRBJ1-3 | TRBV5-1 | few | CASSRRQGASGNTIYF | TGCGCCAGCAGCAGACGACAGGGGGCAAGTGGAAACACCATATATTTT
TRBD2 | TRBJ2-2 | TRBV5-1 | NA | CASSWGTRGSTTGELFF | TGCGCCAGCAGCTGGGGGACTAGGGGTTCCACCACCGGGGAGCTGTTTTTT